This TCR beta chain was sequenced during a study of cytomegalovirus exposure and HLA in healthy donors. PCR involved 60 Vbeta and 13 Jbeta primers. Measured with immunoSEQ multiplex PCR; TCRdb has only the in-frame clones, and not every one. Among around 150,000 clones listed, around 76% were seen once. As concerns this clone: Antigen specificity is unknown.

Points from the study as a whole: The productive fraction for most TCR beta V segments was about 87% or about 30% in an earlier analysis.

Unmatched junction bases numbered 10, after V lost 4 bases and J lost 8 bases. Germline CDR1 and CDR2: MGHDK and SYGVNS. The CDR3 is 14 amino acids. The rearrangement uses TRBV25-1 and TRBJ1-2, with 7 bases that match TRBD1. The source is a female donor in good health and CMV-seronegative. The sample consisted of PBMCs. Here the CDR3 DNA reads TGTGCCAGCAGTGCGACAGGGATTGCGCGGGGCTACACCTTC. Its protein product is CASSATGIARGYTF.